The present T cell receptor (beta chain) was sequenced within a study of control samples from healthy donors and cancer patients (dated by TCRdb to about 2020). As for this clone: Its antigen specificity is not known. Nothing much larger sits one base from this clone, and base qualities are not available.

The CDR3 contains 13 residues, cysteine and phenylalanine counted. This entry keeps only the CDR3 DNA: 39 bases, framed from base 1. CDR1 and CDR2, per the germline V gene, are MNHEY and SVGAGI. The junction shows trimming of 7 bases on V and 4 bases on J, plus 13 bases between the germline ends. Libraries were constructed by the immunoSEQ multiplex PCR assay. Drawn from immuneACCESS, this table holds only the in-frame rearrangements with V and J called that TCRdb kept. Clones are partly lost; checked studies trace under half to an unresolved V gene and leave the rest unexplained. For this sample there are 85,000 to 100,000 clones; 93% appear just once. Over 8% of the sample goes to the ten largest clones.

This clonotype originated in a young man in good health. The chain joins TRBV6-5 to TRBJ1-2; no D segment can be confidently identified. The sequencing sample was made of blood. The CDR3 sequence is CASIGLGGYGYTF. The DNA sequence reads TGTGCCAGCATAGGGCTCGGTGGCTATGGCTACACCTTC.